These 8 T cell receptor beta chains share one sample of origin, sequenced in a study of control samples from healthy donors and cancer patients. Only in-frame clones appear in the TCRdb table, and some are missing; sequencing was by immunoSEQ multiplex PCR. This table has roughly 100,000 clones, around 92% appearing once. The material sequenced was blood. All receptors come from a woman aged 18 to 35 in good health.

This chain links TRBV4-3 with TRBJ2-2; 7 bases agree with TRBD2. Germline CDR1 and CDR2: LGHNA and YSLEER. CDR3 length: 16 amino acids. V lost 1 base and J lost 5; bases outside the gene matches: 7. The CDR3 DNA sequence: TGCGCCAGCAGCCAAGTCGGGGGAGGGCCTACCGGGGAGCTGTTTTTT. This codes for CASSQVGGGPTGELFF.

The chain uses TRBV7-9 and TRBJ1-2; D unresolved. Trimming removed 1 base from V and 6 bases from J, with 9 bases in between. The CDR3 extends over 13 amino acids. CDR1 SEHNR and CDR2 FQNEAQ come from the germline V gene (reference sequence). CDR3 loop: CASSLVGFDGYTF. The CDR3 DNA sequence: TGTGCCAGCAGCTTAGTGGGGTTCGATGGCTACACCTTC. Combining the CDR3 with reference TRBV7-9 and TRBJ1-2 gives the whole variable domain DTGVSQNPRHKITKRGQNVTFRCDPISEHNRLYWYRQTLGQGPEFLTYFQNEAQLEKSRLLSDRFSAERPKGSFSTLEIQRTEQGDSAMYLCASSLVGFDGYTFGSGTRLTVV.

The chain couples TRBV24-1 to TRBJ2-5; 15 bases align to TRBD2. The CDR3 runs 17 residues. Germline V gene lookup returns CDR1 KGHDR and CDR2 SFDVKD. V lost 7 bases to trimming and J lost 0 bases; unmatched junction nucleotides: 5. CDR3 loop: CATSVGLAGGYQETQYF. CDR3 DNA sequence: TGTGCCACCAGCGTAGGACTAGCGGGGGGGTACCAAGAGACCCAGTACTTC.

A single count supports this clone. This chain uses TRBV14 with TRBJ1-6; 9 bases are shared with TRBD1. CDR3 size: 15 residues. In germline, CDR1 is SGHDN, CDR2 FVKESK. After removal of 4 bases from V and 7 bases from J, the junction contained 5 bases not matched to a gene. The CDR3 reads CASSRQGQGNSPLHF. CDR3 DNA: TGTGCCAGCAGCCGCCAGGGACAGGGAAATTCACCCCTCCACTTT.

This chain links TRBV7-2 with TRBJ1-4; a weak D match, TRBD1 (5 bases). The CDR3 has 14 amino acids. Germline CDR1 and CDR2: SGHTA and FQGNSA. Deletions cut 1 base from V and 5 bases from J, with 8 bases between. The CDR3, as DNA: TGTGCCAGCAGCTTAGGGGGCGGGAATGAAAAACTGTTTTTT. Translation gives CASSLGGGNEKLFF.

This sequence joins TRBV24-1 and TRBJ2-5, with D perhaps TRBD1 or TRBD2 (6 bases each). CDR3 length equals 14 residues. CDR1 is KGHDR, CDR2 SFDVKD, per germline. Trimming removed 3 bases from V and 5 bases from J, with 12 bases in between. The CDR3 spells CATSDTGGLETQYF. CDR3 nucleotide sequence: TGTGCCACCAGTGATACTGGGGGGCTCGAGACCCAGTACTTC.

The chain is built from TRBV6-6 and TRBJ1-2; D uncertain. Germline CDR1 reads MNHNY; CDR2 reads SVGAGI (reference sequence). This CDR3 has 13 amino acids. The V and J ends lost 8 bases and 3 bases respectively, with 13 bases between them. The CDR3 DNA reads TGTGCCAGCGAACAGAAAAGTTACTATGGCTACACCTTC. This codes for CASEQKSYYGYTF.

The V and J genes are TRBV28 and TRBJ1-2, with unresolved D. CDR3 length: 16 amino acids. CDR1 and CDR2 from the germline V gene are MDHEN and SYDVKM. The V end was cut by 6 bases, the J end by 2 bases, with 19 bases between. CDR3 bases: TGTGCCAGCAGCAAAGGCCGGACCTTAAGCAACTATGGCTACACCTTC. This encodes CASSKGRTLSNYGYTF.